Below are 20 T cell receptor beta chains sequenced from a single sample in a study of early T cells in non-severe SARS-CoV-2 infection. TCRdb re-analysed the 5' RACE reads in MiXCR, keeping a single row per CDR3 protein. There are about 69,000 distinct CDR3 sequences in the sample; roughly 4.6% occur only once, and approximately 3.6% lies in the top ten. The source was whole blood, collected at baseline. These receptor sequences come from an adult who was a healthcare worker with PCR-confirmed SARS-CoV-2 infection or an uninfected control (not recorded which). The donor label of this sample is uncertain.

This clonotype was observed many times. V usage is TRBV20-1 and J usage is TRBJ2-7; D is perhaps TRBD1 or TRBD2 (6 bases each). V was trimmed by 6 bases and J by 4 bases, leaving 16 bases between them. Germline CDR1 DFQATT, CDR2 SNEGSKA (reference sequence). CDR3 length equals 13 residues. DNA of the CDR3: TGCAGTGCCAGGGGCCACGGAGGGTACGAGCAGTACTTC. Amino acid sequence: CSARGHGGYEQYF.

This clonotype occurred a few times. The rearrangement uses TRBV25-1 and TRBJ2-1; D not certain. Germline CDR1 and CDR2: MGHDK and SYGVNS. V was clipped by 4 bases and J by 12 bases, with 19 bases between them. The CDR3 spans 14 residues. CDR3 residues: CASSGFTDTPSQFF. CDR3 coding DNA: TGTGCCAGCAGTGGATTCACTGACACCCCCTCGCAGTTCTTC. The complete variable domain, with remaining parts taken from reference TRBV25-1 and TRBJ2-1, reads EADIYQTPRYLVIGTGKKITLECSQTMGHDKMYWYQQDPGMELHLIHYSYGVNSTEKGDLSSESTVSRIRTEHFPLTLESARPSHTSQYLCASSGFTDTPSQFFGPGTRLTVL.

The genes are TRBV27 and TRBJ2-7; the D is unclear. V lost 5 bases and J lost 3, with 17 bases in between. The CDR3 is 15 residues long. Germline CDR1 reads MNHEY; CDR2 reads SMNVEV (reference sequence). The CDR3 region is CASSLSAGSYYEQYF. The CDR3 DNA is TGTGCCAGCAGTCTGTCAGCAGGAAGTTACTACGAGCAGTACTTC.

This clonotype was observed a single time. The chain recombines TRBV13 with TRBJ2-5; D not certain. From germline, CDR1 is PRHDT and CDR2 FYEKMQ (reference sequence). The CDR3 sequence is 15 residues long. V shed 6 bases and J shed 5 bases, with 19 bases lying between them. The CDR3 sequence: CASSTEGRNGETQYF. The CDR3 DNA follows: TGTGCCAGCAGTACCGAAGGAAGGAACGGGGAGACCCAGTACTTC.

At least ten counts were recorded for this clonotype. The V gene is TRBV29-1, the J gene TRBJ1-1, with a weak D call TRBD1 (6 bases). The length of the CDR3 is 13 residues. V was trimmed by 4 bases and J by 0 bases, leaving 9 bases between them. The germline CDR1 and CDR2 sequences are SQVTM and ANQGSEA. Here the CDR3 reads CSVVGGLNTEAFF. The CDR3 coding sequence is TGCAGCGTTGTCGGGGGGCTGAACACTGAAGCTTTCTTT. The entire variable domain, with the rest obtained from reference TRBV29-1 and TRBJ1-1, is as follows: SAVISQKPSRDICQRGTSLTIQCQVDSQVTMMFWYRQQPGQSLTLIATANQGSEATYESGFVIDKFPISRPNLTFSTLTVSNMSPEDSSIYLCSVVGGLNTEAFFGQGTRLTVV.

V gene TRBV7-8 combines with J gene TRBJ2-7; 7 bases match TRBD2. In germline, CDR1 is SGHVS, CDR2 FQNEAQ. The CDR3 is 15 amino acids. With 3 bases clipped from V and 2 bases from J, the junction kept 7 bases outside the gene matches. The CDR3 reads CASSFPAGTPYEQYF. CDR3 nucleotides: TGTGCCAGCAGCTTCCCAGCGGGGACCCCCTACGAGCAGTACTTC.

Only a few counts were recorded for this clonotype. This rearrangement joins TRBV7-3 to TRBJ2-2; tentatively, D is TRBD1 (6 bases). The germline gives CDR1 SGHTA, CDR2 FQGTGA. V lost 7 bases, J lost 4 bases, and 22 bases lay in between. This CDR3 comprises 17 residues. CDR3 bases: TGTGCCAGCAAACCGGCCCGCTTACAGGGAACCACCGGGGAGCTGTTTTTT. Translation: CASKPARLQGTTGELFF.

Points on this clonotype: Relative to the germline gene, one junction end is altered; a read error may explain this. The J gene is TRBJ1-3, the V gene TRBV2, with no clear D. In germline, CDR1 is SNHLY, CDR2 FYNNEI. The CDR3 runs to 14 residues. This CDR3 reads CASREDGPGNTIYF. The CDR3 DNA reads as TGTGCCAGCAGGGAAGACGGTCCTGGAAACACCATATATTTT.

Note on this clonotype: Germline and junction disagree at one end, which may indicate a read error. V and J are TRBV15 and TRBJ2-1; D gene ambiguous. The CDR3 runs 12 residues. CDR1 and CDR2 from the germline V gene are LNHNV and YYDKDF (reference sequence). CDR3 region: CATSTEPGELFF. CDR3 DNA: TGTGCCACCAGCACCGAACCGGGTGAGCTGTTCTTC.

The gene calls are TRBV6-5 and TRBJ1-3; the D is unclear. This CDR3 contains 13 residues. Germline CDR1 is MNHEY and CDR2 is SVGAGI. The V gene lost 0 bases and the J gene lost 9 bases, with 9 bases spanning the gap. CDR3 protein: CASSYSQEGTIYF. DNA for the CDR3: TGTGCCAGCAGTTACTCGCAGGAGGGCACCATATATTTT.

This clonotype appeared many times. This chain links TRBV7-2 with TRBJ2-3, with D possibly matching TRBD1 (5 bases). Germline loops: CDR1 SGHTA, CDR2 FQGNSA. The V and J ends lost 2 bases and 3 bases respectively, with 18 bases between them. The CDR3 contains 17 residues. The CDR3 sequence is CASSLSGGYGATDTQYF. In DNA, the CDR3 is TGTGCCAGCAGCTTAAGTGGCGGATATGGGGCTACAGATACGCAGTATTTT. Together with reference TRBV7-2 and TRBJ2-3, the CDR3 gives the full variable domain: GAGVSQSPSNKVTEKGKDVELRCDPISGHTALYWYRQSLGQGLEFLIYFQGNSAPDKSGLPSDRFSAERTGGSVSTLTIQRTQQEDSAVYLCASSLSGGYGATDTQYFGPGTRLTVL.

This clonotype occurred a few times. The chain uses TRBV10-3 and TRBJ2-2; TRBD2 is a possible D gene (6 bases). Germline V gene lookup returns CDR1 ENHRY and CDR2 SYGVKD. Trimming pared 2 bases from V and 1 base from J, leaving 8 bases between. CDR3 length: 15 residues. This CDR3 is CAISEKGGNTGELFF. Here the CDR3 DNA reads TGTGCCATCAGTGAGAAGGGAGGGAACACCGGGGAGCTGTTTTTT.

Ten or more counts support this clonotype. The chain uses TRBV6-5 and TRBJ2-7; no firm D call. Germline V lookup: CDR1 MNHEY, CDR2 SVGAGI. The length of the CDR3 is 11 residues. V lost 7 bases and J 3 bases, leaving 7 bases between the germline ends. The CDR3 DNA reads TGTGCCAGCACCCTCATCTACGAGCAGTACTTC. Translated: CASTLIYEQYF.

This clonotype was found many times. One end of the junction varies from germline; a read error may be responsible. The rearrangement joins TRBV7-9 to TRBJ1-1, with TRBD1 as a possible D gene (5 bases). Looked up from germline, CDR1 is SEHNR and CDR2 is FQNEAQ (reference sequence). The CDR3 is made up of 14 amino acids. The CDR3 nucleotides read TGCGCCAGCAGCTTGGGGGGACTGAACACTGAAGCTTTCTTT. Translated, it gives CASSLGGLNTEAFF.

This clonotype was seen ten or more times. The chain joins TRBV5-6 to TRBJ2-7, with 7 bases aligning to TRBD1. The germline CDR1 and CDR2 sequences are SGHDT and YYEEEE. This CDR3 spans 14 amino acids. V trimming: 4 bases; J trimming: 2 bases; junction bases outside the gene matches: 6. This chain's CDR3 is CASSRWDRTYEQYF. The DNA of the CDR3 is TGTGCCAGCAGCCGGTGGGACAGAACCTACGAGCAGTACTTC.

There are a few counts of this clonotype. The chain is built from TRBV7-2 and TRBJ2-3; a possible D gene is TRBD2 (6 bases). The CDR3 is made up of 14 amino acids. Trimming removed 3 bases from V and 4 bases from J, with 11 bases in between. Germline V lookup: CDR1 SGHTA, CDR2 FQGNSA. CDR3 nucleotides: TGTGCCAGCAGCTTGGAGGGGTGGGCAGATACGCAGTATTTT. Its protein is CASSLEGWADTQYF.

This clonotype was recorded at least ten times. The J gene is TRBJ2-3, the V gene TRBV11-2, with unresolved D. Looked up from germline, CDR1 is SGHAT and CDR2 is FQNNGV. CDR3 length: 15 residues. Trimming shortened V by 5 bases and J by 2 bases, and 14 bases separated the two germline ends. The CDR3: CASSLRLGYTDTQYF. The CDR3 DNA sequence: TGTGCCAGCAGCCTTCGACTGGGATACACAGATACGCAGTATTTT.

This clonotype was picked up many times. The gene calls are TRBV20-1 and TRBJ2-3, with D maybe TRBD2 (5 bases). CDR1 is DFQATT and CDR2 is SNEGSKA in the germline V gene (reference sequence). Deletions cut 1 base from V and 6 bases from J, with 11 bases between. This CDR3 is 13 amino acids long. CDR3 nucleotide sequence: TGCAGTGCTAGAGGCCGACCGGGGGATACGCAGTATTTT. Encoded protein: CSARGRPGDTQYF.

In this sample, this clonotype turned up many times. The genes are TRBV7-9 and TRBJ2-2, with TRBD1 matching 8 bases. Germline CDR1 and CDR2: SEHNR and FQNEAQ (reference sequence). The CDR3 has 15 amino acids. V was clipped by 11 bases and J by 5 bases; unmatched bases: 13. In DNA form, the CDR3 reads TGTGCCGGAGCCTCGGCAGGGGGCGCGACCGGGGAGCTGTTTTTT. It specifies CAGASAGGATGELFF.

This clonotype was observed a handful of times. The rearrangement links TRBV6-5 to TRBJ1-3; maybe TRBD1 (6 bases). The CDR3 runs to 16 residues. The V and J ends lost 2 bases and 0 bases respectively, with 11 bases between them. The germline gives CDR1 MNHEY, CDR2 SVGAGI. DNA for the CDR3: TGTGCCAGCAGTTACGGACAGATAAACTCTGGAAACACCATATATTTT. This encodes CASSYGQINSGNTIYF.